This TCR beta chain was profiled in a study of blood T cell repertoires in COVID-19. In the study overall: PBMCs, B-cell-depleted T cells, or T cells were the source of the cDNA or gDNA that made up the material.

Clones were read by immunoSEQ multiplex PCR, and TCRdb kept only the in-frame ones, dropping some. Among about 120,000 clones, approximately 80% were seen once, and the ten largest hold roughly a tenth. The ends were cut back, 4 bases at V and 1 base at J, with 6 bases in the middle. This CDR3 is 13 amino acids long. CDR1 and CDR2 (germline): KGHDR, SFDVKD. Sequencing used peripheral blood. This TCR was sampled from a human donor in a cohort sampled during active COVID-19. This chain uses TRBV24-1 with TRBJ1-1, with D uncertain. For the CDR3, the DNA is TGTGCCACCAGTGAACAACCGAACACTGAAGCTTTCTTT. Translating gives CATSEQPNTEAFF.